This T cell receptor (beta chain) is from a study of early T cells in non-severe SARS-CoV-2 infection. Across the study: Sequencing targeted bulk RNA from unsorted whole blood, leaving chains unpaired. Whole-study findings and limits: The study's VDJdb matching favored anti-spike CD8 responses and missed private and CD4 specificities.

This clonotype has at least ten counts. What it recognizes is unknown. Attachment of unique molecular identifiers to individual cDNA molecules was performed. TCRdb analysed the 5' RACE reads with MiXCR anew, one entry per CDR3 protein. This sample has 15,000 to 25,000 distinct CDR3 sequences, with about 4.2% found just once. The germline gives CDR1 SGHTA, CDR2 FQGNSA. The CDR3 length is 14 residues. The V and J ends lost 6 bases and 0 bases respectively, with 8 bases between them. This clonotype originated in an adult who was a healthcare worker with PCR-confirmed SARS-CoV-2 infection or an uninfected control (not recorded which). The sequencing sample was made of whole blood. The chain has TRBV7-2 and TRBJ2-2; D is unclear. The DNA of the CDR3 is TGTGCCAGCAGGACGGAAGCGAACACCGGGGAGCTGTTTTTT. Translating gives CASRTEANTGELFF.